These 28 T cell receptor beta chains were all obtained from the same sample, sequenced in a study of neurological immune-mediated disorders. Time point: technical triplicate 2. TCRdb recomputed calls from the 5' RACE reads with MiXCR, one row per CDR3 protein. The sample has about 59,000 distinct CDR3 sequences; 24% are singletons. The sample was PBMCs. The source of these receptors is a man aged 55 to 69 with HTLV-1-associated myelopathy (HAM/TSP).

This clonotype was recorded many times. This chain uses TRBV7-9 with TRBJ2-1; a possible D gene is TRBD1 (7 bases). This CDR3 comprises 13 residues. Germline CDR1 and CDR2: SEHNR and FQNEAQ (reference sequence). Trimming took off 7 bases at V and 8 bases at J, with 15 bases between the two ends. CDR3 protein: CASNDREVDEQFF. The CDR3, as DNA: TGTGCCAGCAACGACAGGGAGGTGGATGAGCAGTTCTTC.

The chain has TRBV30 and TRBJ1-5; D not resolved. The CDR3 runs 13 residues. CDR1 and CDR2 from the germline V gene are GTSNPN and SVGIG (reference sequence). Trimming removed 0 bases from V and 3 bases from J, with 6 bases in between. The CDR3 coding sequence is TGTGCCTGGAGTGTCGGTAACAATCAGCCCCAGCATTTT. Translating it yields CAWSVGNNQPQHF.

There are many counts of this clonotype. This CDR3 reads CASSGFDGKSNEQFF. CDR3 DNA: TGTGCCAGCAGCGGTTTTGACGGGAAATCAAATGAGCAGTTCTTC. The V gene is TRBV5-5, the J gene TRBJ2-1, with D possibly TRBD2 on 5 matching bases. CDR3 length: 15 residues. The ends were cut back, 4 bases at V and 7 bases at J, with 18 bases in the middle. Germline V gene sequence: CDR1 SGHKS, CDR2 YYEKEE (reference sequence).

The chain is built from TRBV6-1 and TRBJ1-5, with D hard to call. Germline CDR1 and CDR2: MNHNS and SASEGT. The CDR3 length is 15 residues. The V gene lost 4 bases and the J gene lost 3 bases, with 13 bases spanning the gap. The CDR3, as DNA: TGTGCCAGCAGTGCCCCCTCGGGCCTCAATCAGCCCCAGCATTTT. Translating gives CASSAPSGLNQPQHF.

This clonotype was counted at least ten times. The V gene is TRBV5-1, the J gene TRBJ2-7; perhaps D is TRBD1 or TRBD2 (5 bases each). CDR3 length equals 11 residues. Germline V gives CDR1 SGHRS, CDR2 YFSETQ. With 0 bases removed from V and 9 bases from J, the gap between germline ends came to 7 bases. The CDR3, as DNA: TGCGCCAGCAGCTTGGAGGGGAGGCAGTACTTC. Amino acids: CASSLEGRQYF.

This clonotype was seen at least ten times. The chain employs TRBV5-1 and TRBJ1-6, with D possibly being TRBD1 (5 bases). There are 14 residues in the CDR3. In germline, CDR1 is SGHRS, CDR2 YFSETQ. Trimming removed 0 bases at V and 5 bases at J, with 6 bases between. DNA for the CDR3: TGCGCCAGCAGCTTGGGAGGGGATAATTCACCCCTCCACTTT. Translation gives CASSLGGDNSPLHF.

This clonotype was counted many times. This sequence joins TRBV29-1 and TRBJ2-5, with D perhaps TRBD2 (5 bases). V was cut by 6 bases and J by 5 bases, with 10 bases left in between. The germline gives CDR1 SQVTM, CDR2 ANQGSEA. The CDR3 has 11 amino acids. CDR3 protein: CSVGEMETQYF. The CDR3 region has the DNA TGCAGCGTCGGGGAGATGGAGACCCAGTACTTC.

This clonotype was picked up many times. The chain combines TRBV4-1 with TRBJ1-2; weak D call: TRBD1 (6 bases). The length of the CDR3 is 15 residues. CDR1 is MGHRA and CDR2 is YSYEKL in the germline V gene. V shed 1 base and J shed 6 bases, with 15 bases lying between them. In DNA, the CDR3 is TGCGCCAGCAGCCAAGTGGGACAAATCCTCGATGGCTACACCTTC. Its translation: CASSQVGQILDGYTF.

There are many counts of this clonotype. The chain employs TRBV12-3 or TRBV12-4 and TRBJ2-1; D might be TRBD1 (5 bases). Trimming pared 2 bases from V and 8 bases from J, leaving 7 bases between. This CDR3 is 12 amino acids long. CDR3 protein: CASSLIGDEQFF. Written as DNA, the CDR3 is TGTGCCAGCAGTTTAATAGGGGATGAGCAGTTCTTC.

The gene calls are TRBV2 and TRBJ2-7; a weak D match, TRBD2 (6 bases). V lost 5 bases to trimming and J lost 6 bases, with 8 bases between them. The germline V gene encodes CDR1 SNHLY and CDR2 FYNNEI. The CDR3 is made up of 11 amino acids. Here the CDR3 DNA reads TGTGCCAGCAGTAGGGGACTCGAGCAGTACTTC. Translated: CASSRGLEQYF.

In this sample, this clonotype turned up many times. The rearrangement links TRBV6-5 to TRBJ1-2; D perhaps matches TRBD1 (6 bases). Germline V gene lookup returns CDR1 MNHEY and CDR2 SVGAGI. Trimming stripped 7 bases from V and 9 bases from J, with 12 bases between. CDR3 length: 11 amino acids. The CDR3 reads CASTRGASYTF. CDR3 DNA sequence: TGTGCCAGCACCCGGGGGGCCAGCTACACCTTC.

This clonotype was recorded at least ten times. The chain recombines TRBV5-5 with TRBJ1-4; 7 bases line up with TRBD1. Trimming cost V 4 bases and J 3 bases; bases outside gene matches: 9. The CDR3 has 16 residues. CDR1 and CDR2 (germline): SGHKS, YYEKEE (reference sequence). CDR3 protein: CASSVGQGVANEKLFF. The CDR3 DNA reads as TGTGCCAGCAGCGTGGGGCAGGGGGTAGCTAATGAAAAACTGTTTTTT.

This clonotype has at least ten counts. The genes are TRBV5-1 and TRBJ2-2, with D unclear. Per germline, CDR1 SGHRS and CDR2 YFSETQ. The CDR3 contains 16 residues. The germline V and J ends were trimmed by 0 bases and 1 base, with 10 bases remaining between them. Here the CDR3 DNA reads TGCGCCAGCAGCTTGGAACCGGCAGGGAACACCGGGGAGCTGTTTTTT. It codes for CASSLEPAGNTGELFF.

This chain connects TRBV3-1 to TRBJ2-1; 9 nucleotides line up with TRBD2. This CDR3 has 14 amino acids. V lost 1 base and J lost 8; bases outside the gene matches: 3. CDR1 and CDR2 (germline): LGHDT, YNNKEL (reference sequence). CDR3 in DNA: TGTGCCAGCAGCCAAGGAGGGACTAGCTATGAGCAGTTCTTC. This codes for CASSQGGTSYEQFF.

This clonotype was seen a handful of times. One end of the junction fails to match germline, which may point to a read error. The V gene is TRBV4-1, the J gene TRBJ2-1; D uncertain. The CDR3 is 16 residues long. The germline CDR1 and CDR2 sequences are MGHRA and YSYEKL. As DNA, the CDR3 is TGCGCCAGCAGCCAAGTGAACCTAGTGGTCTACGATGAGCAGTTCTTC. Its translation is CASSQVNLVVYDEQFF.

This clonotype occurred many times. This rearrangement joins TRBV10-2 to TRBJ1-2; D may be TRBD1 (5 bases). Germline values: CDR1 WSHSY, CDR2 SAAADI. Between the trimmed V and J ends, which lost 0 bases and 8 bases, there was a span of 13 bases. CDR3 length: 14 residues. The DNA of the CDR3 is TGCGCCAGCAGTGAGTCAAGGCAGGGCCTCGGCTACACCTTC. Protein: CASSESRQGLGYTF.

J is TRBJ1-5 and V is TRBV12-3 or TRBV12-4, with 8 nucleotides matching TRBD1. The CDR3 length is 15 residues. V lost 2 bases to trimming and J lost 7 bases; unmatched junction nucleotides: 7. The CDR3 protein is CASSLREQGGQPQHF. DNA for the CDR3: TGTGCCAGCAGTTTAAGGGAACAGGGGGGGCAGCCCCAGCATTTT.

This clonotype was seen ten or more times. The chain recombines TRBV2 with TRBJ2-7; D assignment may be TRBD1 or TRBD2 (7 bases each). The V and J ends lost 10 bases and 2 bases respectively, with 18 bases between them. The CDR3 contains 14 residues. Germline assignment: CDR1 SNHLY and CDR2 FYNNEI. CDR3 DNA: TGTGCCACGAGCGGGACAGCGATTCCCTACGAGCAGTACTTC. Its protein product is CATSGTAIPYEQYF.

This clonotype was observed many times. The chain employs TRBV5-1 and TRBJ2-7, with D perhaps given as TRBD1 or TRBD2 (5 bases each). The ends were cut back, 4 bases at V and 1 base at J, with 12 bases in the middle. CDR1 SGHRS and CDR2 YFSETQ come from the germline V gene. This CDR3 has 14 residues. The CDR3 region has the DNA TGCGCCAGCAGCCTTGGGACCGATTCCTACGAGCAGTACTTC. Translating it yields CASSLGTDSYEQYF.

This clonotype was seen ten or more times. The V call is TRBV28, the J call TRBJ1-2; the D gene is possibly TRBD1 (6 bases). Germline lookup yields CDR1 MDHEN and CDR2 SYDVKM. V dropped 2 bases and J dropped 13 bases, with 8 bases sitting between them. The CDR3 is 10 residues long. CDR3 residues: CASSLNRVTF. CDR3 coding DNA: TGTGCCAGCAGTTTAAACAGGGTCACCTTC.

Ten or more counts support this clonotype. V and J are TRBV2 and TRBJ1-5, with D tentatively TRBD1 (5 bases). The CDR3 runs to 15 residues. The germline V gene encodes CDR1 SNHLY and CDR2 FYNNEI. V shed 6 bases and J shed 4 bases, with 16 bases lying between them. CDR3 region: CASRTLGGGNQPQHF. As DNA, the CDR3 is TGTGCCAGCAGAACCTTGGGGGGGGGTAATCAGCCCCAGCATTTT.

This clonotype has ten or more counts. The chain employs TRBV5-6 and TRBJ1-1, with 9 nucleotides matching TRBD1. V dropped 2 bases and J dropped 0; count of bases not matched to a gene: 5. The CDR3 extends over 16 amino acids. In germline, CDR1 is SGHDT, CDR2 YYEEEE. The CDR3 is CASSFLGQGLNTEAFF. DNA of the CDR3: TGTGCCAGCAGCTTTTTGGGACAGGGCCTGAACACTGAAGCTTTCTTT.

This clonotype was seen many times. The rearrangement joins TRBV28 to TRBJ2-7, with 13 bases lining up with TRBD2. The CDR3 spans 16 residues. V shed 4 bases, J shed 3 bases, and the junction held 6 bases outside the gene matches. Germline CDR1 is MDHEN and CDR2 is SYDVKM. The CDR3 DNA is TGTGCCAGCAGTTCGAGACTAGCGGGAGGTTTCTACGAGCAGTACTTC. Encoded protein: CASSSRLAGGFYEQYF.

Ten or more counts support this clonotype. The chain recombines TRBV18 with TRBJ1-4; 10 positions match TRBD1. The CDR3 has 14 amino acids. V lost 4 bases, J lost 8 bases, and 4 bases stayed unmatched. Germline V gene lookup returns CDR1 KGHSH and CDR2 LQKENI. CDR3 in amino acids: CASSLRQGAEKLFF. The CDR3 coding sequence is TGTGCCAGCTCACTACGACAGGGGGCGGAAAAACTGTTTTTT.

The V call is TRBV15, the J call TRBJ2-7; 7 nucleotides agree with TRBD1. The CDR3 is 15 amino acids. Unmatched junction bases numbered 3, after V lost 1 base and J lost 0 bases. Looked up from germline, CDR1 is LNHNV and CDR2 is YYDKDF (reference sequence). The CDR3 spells CATSRGTGRSYEQYF. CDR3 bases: TGTGCCACCAGCAGAGGGACAGGACGCTCCTACGAGCAGTACTTC.

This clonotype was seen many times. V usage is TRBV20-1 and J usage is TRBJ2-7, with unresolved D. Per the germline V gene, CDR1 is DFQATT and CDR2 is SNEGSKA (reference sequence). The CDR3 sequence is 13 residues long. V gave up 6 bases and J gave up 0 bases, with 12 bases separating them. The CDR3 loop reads CSAYQGSSYEQYF. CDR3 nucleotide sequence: TGCAGTGCATATCAAGGCAGCTCCTACGAGCAGTACTTC.

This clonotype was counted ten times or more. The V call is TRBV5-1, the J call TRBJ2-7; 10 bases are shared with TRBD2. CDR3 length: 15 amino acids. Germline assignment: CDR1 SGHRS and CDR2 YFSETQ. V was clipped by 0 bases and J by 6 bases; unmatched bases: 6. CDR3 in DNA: TGCGCCAGCAGCTTGGCCGGAGCTAGCGGGAGCGAGCAGTACTTC. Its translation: CASSLAGASGSEQYF.

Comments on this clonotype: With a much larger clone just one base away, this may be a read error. Here the CDR3 reads CSAIDSGSTDTQYF. The CDR3, as DNA: TGCAGTGCTATAGATAGCGGGAGCACAGATACGCAGTATTTT. The V gene is TRBV20-1, the J gene TRBJ2-3; 7 positions match TRBD2. CDR1 DFQATT and CDR2 SNEGSKA come from the germline V gene (reference sequence). CDR3 size: 14 residues. With V trimmed by 4 bases and J by 0 bases, 4 bases remained unmatched.